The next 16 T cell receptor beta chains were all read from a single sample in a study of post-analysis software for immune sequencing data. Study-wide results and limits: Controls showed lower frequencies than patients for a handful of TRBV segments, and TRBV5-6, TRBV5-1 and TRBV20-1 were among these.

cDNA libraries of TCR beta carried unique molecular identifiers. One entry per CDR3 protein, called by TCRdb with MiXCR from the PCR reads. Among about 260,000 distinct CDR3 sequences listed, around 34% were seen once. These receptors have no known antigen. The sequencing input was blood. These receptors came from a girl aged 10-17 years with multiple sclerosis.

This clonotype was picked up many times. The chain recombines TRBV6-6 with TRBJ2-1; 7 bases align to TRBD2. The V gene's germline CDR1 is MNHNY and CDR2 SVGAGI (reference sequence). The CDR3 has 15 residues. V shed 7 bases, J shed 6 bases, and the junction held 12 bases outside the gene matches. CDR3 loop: CASTLWSGGGNEQFF. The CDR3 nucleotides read TGTGCCAGCACCCTCTGGTCGGGGGGAGGCAATGAGCAGTTCTTC.

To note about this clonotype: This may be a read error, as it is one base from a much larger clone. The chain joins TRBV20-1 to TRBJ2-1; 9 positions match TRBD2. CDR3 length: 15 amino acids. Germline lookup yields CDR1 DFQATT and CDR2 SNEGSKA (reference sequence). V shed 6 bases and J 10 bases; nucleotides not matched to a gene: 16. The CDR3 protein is CSAQARGRAVKEQFF. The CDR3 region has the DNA TGCAGTGCCCAGGCCCGCGGGAGGGCCGTCAAGGAGCAGTTCTTC.

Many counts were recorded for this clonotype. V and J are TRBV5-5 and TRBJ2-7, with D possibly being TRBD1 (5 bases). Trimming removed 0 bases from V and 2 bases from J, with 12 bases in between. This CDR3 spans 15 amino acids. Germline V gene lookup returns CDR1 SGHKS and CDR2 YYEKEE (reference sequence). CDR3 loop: CASSLVQGRTYEQYF. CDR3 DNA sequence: TGTGCCAGCAGCTTGGTCCAGGGTCGGACCTACGAGCAGTACTTC.

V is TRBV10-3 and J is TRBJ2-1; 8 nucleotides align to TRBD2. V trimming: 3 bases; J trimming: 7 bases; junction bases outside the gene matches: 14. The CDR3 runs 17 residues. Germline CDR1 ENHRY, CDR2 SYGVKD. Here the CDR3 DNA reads TGTGCCATCAGTGACCGGGTGGTGGCGGGAGGCGGGAATGAGCAGTTCTTC. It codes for CAISDRVVAGGGNEQFF.

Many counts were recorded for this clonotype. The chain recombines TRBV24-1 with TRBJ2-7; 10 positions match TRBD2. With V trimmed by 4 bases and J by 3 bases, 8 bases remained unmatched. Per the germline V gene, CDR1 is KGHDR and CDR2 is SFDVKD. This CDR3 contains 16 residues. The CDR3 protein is CATSDLGLAGVYEQYF. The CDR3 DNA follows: TGTGCCACCAGTGACCTCGGTCTAGCGGGAGTCTACGAGCAGTACTTC.

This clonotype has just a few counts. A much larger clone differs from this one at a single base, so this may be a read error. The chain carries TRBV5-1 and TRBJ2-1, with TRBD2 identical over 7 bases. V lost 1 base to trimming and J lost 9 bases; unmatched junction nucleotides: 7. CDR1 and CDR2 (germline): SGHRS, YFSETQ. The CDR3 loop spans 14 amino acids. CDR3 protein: CASSLRGSPSEQFF. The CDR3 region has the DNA TGCGCCAGCAGCTTGCGCGGGAGCCCCAGTGAGCAGTTCTTC.

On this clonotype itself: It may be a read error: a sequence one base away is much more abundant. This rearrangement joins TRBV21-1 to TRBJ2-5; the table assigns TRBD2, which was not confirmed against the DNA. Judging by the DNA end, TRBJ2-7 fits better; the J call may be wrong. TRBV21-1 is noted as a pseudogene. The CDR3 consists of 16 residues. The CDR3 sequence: CASSSSTSGGASEQYF. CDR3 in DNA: TGTGCCAGCAGCAGCAGTACTAGCGGGGGGGCCAGCGAGCAGTACTTC.

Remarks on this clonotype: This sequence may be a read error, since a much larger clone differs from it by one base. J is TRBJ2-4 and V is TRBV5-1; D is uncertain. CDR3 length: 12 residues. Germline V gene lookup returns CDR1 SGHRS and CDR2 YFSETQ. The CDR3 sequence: CAGYPLGNIRYF. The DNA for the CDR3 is TGCGCCGGATATCCTCTAGGGAACATTCGGTACTTC.

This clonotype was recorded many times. The DNA of the CDR3 is TGTGCCAGCAGTTTATCGAACAATGAGCAGTTCTTC. Residues: CASSLSNNEQFF. The chain employs TRBV12-3 or TRBV12-4 and TRBJ2-1, with D unclear. The CDR3 has 12 residues. V lost 2 bases, J lost 5 bases, and 4 bases lay in between.

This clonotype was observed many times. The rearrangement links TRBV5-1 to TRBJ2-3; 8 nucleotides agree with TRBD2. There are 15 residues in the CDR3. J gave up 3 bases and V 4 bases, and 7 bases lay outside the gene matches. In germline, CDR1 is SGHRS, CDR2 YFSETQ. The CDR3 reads CASSLAVAGTDTQYF. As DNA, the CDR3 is TGCGCCAGCAGCCTCGCGGTAGCGGGGACAGATACGCAGTATTTT.

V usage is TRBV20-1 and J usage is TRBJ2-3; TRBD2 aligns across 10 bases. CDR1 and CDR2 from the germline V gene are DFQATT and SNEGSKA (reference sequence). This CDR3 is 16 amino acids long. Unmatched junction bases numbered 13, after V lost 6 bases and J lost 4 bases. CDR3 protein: CSAEDPAGGRADTQYF. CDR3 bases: TGCAGTGCCGAGGATCCAGCGGGGGGGAGGGCAGATACGCAGTATTTT.

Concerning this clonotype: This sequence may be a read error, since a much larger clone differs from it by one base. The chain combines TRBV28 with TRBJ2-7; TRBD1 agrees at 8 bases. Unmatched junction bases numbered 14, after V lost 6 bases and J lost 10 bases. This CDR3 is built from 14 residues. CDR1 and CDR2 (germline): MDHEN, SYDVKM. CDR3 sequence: CASRPQTGGEIQYF. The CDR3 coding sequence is TGTGCCAGCAGACCTCAAACAGGGGGAGAGATCCAGTACTTC.

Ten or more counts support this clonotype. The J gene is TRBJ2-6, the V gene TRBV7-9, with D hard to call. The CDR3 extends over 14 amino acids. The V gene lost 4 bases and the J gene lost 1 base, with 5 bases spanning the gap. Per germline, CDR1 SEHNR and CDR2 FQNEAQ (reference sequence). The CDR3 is CASSSASGANVLTF. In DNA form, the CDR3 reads TGTGCCAGCAGCTCAGCGTCTGGGGCCAACGTCCTGACTTTC.

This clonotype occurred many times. CDR3 nucleotide sequence: TGTGCCAGCAGCCAAGGGGGGGCGCTTGGTAATTCACCCCTCCACTTT. Residues: CASSQGGALGNSPLHF. The chain carries TRBV3-1 and TRBJ1-6; TRBD1 might be the D (6 bases). Germline assignment: CDR1 LGHDT and CDR2 YNNKEL (reference sequence). There are 16 residues in the CDR3. V lost 1 base and J 6 bases, leaving 13 bases between the germline ends.

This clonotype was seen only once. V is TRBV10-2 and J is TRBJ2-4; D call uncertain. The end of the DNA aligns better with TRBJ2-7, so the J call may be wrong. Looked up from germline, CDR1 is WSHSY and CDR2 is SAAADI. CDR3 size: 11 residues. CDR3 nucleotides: TGCGCCAGCAGGGGAAAGGCCGAGCAGTACTTC. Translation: CASRGKAEQYF.

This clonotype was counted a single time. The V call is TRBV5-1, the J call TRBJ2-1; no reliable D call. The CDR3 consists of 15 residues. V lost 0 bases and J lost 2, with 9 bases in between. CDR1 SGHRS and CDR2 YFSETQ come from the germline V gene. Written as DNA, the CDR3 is TGCGCCAGCAGCTTGGATTTGTCCCCCTACAATGAGCAGTTCTTC. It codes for CASSLDLSPYNEQFF. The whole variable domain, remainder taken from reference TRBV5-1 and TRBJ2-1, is KAGVTQTPRYLIKTRGQQVTLSCSPISGHRSVSWYQQTPGQGLQFLFEYFSETQRNKGNFPGRFSGRQFSNSRSEMNVSTLELGDSALYLCASSLDLSPYNEQFFGPGTRLTVL.